This paragraph covers one TCR beta chain sequence. What it recognizes is unknown. The entry originates in a study of shared clonotypes between healthy human individuals. Germline-derived CDR1 and CDR2 are LNHDA and SQIVND (reference sequence). V was pared by 7 bases and J by 4 bases, with 16 bases between. The CDR3 spans 14 residues. Findings of the study overall: Investigators expected sequencing depth to affect clonotype sharing among donors.

Some clones are missing from TCRdb's copy, which holds only in-frame ones; the method was immunoSEQ multiplex PCR. The sample consists of more than 2,000,000 clones, just over 90% of them appearing once. The sequence was obtained from a man aged 18 to 29 in good health. Sequencing used naive CD4+ T cells sorted from blood. Subset in this sample: CD45RA+ positively selected. V is TRBV19 and J is TRBJ1-1, with D tentatively TRBD1 (5 bases). CDR3: CASIKGIGFTEAFF. CDR3 bases: TGTGCCAGTATTAAGGGGATTGGATTCACTGAAGCTTTCTTT.